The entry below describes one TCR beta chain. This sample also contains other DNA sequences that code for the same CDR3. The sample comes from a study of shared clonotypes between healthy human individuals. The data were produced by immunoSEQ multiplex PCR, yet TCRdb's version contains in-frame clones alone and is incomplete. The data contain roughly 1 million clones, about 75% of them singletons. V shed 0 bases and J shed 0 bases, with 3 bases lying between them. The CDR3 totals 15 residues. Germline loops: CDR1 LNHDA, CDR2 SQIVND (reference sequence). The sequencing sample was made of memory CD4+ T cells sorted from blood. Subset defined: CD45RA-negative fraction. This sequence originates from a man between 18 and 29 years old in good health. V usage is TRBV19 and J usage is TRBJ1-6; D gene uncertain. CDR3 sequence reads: CASSIESSYNSPLHF. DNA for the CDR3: TGTGCCAGTAGTATAGAGAGCTCCTATAATTCACCCCTCCACTTT. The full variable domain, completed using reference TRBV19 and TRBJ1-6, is DGGITQSPKYLFRKEGQNVTLSCEQNLNHDAMYWYRQDPGQGLRLIYYSQIVNDFQKGDIAEGYSVSREKKESFPLTVTSAQKNPTAFYLCASSIESSYNSPLHFGNGTRLTVT.